A selection of T cell receptor beta chains follows, all from one sample in a study of blood T cells in healthy people across ages. TCRdb re-derived calls from the 5' RACE reads in MiXCR, one entry per CDR3 protein. The sample records over 1,500,000 distinct CDR3 sequences, roughly 52% being singletons. The specimen sequenced was blood. Receptors originate from a woman aged 40 to 49 in good health. CDR3s include the opening cysteine and the closing phenylalanine or tryptophan. The D gene is left open where the match is weak. A clone size is listed for some rows: how often the clone was seen (once, few, many), or a class if it is expanded.

J gene | D gene | clone size | CDR3 length | V gene | CDR3 protein | CDR3 DNA
TRBJ1-2 | - | - | 15 | TRBV19 | CASSFGQTGNYGYTF | TGTGCCAGTAGTTTTGGACAGACCGGGAACTATGGCTACACCTTC
TRBJ2-1 | - | few | 16 | TRBV4-3 | CASSQGTGTDYNEQFF | TGCGCCAGCAGCCAAGGCACCGGGACCGATTACAATGAGCAGTTCTTC
TRBJ2-5 | - | many | 15 | TRBV2 | CASSEGTGTQETQYF | TGTGCCAGCAGTGAAGGAACAGGGACTCAAGAGACCCAGTACTTC
TRBJ2-3 | TRBD2 | few | 17 | TRBV7-2 | CASSSTSGGARTDTQYF | TGTGCCAGCAGCTCGACTAGCGGGGGGGCAAGAACAGATACGCAGTATTTT
TRBJ2-7 | - | - | 15 | TRBV24-1 | CATSGRIGRAHEQYF | TGTGCCACCAGTGGGCGCATTGGCCGGGCACATGAGCAGTACTTC
TRBJ1-1 | - | - | 14 | TRBV11-2 | CASSLWLWEGFAFF | TGTGCCAGCAGCCTATGGCTTTGGGAGGGGTTCGCTTTCTTT
TRBJ2-4 | TRBD2 | - | 12 | TRBV20-1 | CTSGRSGNIQYF | TGCACTTCCGGGAGGTCGGGGAACATTCAGTACTTC
TRBJ2-1 | - | few | 13 | TRBV19 | CASSTRSYNEQFF | TGTGCCAGTAGTACTCGCTCCTACAATGAGCAGTTCTTC
TRBJ1-6 | - | - | 18 | TRBV6-5 | CASSYSRTASSYNSPLHF | TGTGCCAGCAGTTACTCGAGGACGGCGAGCTCCTATAATTCACCCCTCCACTTT
TRBJ1-2 | - | - | 11 | TRBV29-1 | CSVRQDYGYTF | TGCAGCGTTCGACAGGATTATGGCTACACCTTC
TRBJ2-3 | - | - | 15 | TRBV20-1 | CSARSVHGGSDTQYF | TGCAGTGCTCGATCCGTTCACGGGGGATCAGATACGCAGTATTTT
TRBJ1-1 | - | - | 17 | TRBV4-2 | CASSANRDSGDWAEAFF | TGTGCCAGCAGCGCTAACCGGGACTCGGGGGACTGGGCTGAAGCTTTCTTT
TRBJ2-1 | - | few | 14 | TRBV6-5 | CASSYSRDFNEQFF | TGTGCCAGCAGTTACTCAAGGGACTTCAATGAGCAGTTCTTC
TRBJ2-7 | TRBD1 | - | 15 | TRBV28 | CASSSQGQGTYEQYF | TGTGCCAGCAGCTCCCAGGGACAGGGGACCTACGAGCAGTACTTC
TRBJ1-5 | TRBD1 | few | 16 | TRBV10-3 | CAISTGTGYSNQPQHF | TGTGCCATCAGCACCGGGACAGGGTATAGCAATCAGCCCCAGCATTTT
TRBJ1-4 | - | - | 17 | TRBV6-6 | CAGSYPGPNGIGEKLFF | TGTGCCGGCAGTTACCCTGGACCGAACGGCATAGGTGAAAAACTGTTTTTT
TRBJ2-1 | - | - | 13 | TRBV6-5 | CASFTWQGKEQFF | TGTGCCAGCTTCACCTGGCAGGGAAAAGAGCAGTTCTTC
TRBJ2-1 | - | - | 14 | TRBV24-1 | CATRAGRPLHEQFF | TGTGCCACCAGGGCCGGACGCCCCCTCCATGAGCAGTTCTTC
TRBJ2-1 | TRBD1 | - | 15 | TRBV15 | CATSSRSDRDHEQFF | TGTGCCACCAGCTCCCGTTCTGACAGGGACCATGAGCAGTTCTTC
TRBJ2-4 | TRBD2 | - | 17 | TRBV28 | CASSFPSGGSAGNIQYF | TGTGCCAGCAGTTTCCCTAGCGGGGGCTCCGCCGGAAACATTCAGTACTTC
TRBJ2-3 | - | few | 14 | TRBV20-1 | CSARGDSPADTQYF | TGCAGTGCTAGAGGGGACTCTCCGGCAGATACGCAGTATTTT
TRBJ2-1 | - | few | 13 | TRBV11-2 | CASSYDYDNEQFF | TGTGCCAGCAGCTACGACTACGACAATGAGCAGTTCTTC
TRBJ1-6 | - | few | 16 | TRBV4-3 | CASSQDEGDYNSPLHF | TGCGCCAGCAGCCAAGATGAAGGGGACTATAATTCACCCCTCCACTTT
TRBJ1-5 | - | - | 16 | TRBV6-1 | CASSRGGAASNQPQHF | TGTGCCAGCAGTCGAGGGGGGGCGGCAAGCAATCAGCCCCAGCATTTT
TRBJ1-2 | - | - | 17 | TRBV7-2 | CASSLESSRRGGGGYTF | TGTGCCAGCAGCTTAGAGTCCAGCAGGCGGGGTGGGGGTGGCTACACCTTC
TRBJ1-5 | TRBD1 | - | 14 | TRBV19 | CASIPTGGAEPQHF | TGTGCCAGTATCCCCACAGGGGGCGCGGAGCCCCAGCATTTT
TRBJ2-7 | TRBD2 | many | 13 | TRBV6-5 | CASSLGEGAEQYF | TGTGCCAGCAGTCTAGGGGAGGGAGCCGAGCAGTACTTC
TRBJ2-1 | - | - | 14 | TRBV5-1 | CASTRDSSPAEQFF | TGCGCCAGCACCCGGGACTCTAGTCCGGCGGAGCAGTTCTTC
TRBJ2-7 | TRBD1 | - | 17 | TRBV29-1 | CSVQTRNSGQASYEQYF | TGCAGCGTTCAGACCAGAAACTCGGGACAGGCCTCCTACGAGCAGTACTTC
TRBJ2-1 | - | few | 14 | TRBV7-2 | CASSLAAGRDEQFF | TGTGCCAGCAGCTTAGCGGCAGGGCGCGATGAGCAGTTCTTC
TRBJ2-5 | TRBD2 | - | 17 | TRBV10-1 | CASSESGLAGDSETQYF | TGCGCCAGCAGTGAGTCTGGACTAGCGGGGGATTCGGAGACCCAGTACTTC
TRBJ1-4 | - | - | 15 | TRBV4-1 | CASSRMGLSNEKLFF | TGCGCCAGCAGCCGGATGGGACTCTCTAATGAAAAACTGTTTTTT
TRBJ2-7 | TRBD1 | - | 15 | TRBV28 | CASRGAGTGMYEQYF | TGTGCCAGCAGAGGGGCCGGGACAGGGATGTACGAGCAGTACTTC
TRBJ1-2 | - | - | 12 | TRBV12-3/TRBV12-4 | CASRGRYYGYTF | TGTGCCAGCAGGGGGAGGTACTATGGCTACACCTTC
TRBJ2-7 | TRBD1 | many | 13 | TRBV6-2/TRBV6-3 | CASRGTATYEQYF | TGTGCCAGCAGAGGGACAGCTACCTACGAGCAGTACTTC
TRBJ1-4 | - | - | 13 | TRBV13 | CASSPAPNEKLFF | TGTGCCAGCAGCCCGGCCCCTAATGAAAAACTGTTTTTT
TRBJ2-2 | - | - | 14 | TRBV12-3/TRBV12-4 | CASSDRRNTGELFF | TGTGCCAGCAGTGACAGGAGGAACACCGGGGAGCTGTTTTTT
TRBJ1-6 | - | once | 13 | TRBV6-1 | CASKPLLNSPLHF | TGTGCCAGCAAACCCCTTCTAAATTCACCCCTCCACTTT
TRBJ2-4 | - | - | 13 | TRBV2 | CASSTLVKNIQYF | TGTGCCAGCTCAACCCTCGTTAAAAACATTCAGTACTTC
TRBJ2-7 | TRBD1 | few | 15 | TRBV28 | CASRPGTGASYEQYF | TGTGCCAGTCGCCCCGGGACAGGTGCATCCTACGAGCAGTACTTC
TRBJ2-7 | - | - | 13 | TRBV6-5 | CASSYGENYEQYF | TGTGCCAGCAGTTACGGGGAAAACTACGAGCAGTACTTC